This is a list of T cell receptor beta chains from one sample in a study of memory CD4+ T cells and cytomegalovirus serostatus. TCRdb's copy holds only in-frame clones and misses some; the assay was immunoSEQ multiplex PCR. This table holds just over 45,000 clones, around four fifths found once. The sequenced sample was memory CD4+ T cells from blood. These receptors originate from an adult in good health and CMV-seronegative. CDR3s include the opening cysteine and the closing phenylalanine or tryptophan. A D gene is named only where the DNA matches it firmly. Clone size appears in some rows only: once, few, many, or a class for an expanded clone.

D gene,J gene,clone size,V gene,CDR3 protein,CDR3 DNA
-,TRBJ1-2,-,TRBV7-2,CASSPTSGYGYTF,TGTGCCAGCAGCCCGACTAGTGGCTATGGCTACACCTTC
-,TRBJ2-2,-,TRBV5-6,CASSFQGRLTGGELFF,TGTGCCAGCAGCTTCCAAGGACGATTAACGGGCGGGGAGCTGTTTTTT
TRBD2,TRBJ2-7,-,TRBV2,CASSWTSGGNEQYF,TGTGCCAGCAGTTGGACTAGCGGGGGAAACGAGCAGTACTTC
-,TRBJ1-2,-,TRBV2,CASSAADYGYTF,TGTGCCAGCAGTGCCGCCGACTATGGCTACACCTTC
TRBD1,TRBJ2-7,-,TRBV27,CASRKEFRDRSYEQYF,TGTGCCAGCAGGAAGGAATTCCGGGACAGGAGCTACGAGCAGTACTTC
TRBD2,TRBJ2-1,medium-sized,TRBV7-9,CASSRSGTSGGVEQFF,TGTGCCAGCAGCCGTAGCGGGACTAGCGGGGGGGTTGAGCAGTTCTTC
-,TRBJ1-3,-,TRBV13,CASSLQPVGSGNTIYF,TGTGCCAGCAGCTTACAGCCGGTAGGCTCTGGAAACACCATATATTTT
-,TRBJ1-3,-,TRBV6-5,CASSYSKPDPGNTIYF,TGTGCCAGCAGTTACTCTAAGCCCGATCCCGGAAACACCATATATTTT
TRBD1,TRBJ2-1,-,TRBV9,CASSATGAGYNEQFF,TGTGCCAGCAGCGCTACAGGGGCGGGCTACAATGAGCAGTTCTTC
-,TRBJ2-1,-,TRBV7-2,CASRTGRVDEQFF,TGTGCCAGCAGGACAGGGAGGGTCGATGAGCAGTTCTTC
-,TRBJ2-3,-,TRBV18,CASSPDRGITDTQYF,TGTGCCAGCTCACCAGACCGGGGAATTACAGATACGCAGTATTTT
TRBD1,TRBJ2-1,-,TRBV27,CASSPDRADEQFF,TGTGCCAGCAGTCCCGACAGGGCGGATGAGCAGTTCTTC